This entry lists 27 T cell receptor beta chains sequenced from one sample in a study of blood T cell repertoires in COVID-19. TCRdb's table, derived via immunoSEQ multiplex PCR, lists solely in-frame clones and lacks some. The data hold a few hundred thousand clones, with around 90% observed a single time. Sequencing was carried out using peripheral blood. These receptors were obtained from a woman aged 25 to 45 with COVID-19, enrolled during active disease.

The chain carries TRBV6-5 and TRBJ2-3; the D gene is possibly TRBD1 (6 bases). Deletions cut 0 bases from V and 5 bases from J, with 6 bases between. Germline values: CDR1 MNHEY, CDR2 SVGAGI. The CDR3 runs to 13 residues. The DNA for the CDR3 is TGTGCCAGCAGTTACTCACAGGGAGATACGCAGTATTTT. Residues: CASSYSQGDTQYF.

V gene TRBV11-2 combines with J gene TRBJ2-7; TRBD1 agrees at 8 bases. Germline values: CDR1 SGHAT, CDR2 FQNNGV. With 4 bases clipped from V and 0 bases from J, the junction kept 2 bases outside the gene matches. This CDR3 spans 14 amino acids. The CDR3 spells CASSSDRVSYEQYV. CDR3 sequence (DNA): TGTGCCAGCAGCTCGGACAGGGTCTCCTACGAGCAGTACGTC.

This clone was seen a single time. V usage is TRBV5-1 and J usage is TRBJ2-5, with D possibly matching TRBD2 (6 bases). The ends were cut back, 0 bases at V and 2 bases at J, with 11 bases in the middle. CDR1 is SGHRS and CDR2 is YFSETQ in the germline V gene. The CDR3 totals 15 residues. This chain's CDR3 is CASSLVGSGQETQYF. The CDR3 DNA sequence: TGCGCCAGCAGCTTGGTGGGTAGCGGACAAGAGACCCAGTACTTC.

The chain combines TRBV5-5 with TRBJ2-4, with D possibly being TRBD1 (6 bases). V was pared by 1 base and J by 3 bases, with 17 bases between. The CDR3 is made up of 17 amino acids. Germline CDR1 is SGHKS and CDR2 is YYEKEE (reference sequence). CDR3 sequence (DNA): TGTGCCAGCAGCTTGCTTGGTAGGGGGTACGGCAAAAACATTCAGTACTTC. Amino acid sequence: CASSLLGRGYGKNIQYF.

This chain links TRBV30 with TRBJ1-6, with D tentatively TRBD1 (5 bases). Trimming cost V 8 bases and J 0 bases, with 14 bases left between them. The CDR3 has 15 residues. CDR1 GTSNPN and CDR2 SVGIG come from the germline V gene (reference sequence). CDR3 bases: TGTGCCCTTAGGGGCCCAAGCTCCTATAATTCACCCCTCCACTTT. Residues: CALRGPSSYNSPLHF.

The V and J genes are TRBV18 and TRBJ2-5; tentatively, D is TRBD2 (5 bases). CDR1 KGHSH and CDR2 LQKENI come from the germline V gene. This CDR3 is 15 amino acids long. V lost 2 bases, J lost 3 bases, and 13 bases lay in between. The CDR3 region is CASSPSPGVEETQYF. CDR3 DNA: TGTGCCAGCTCACCAAGTCCCGGGGTTGAAGAGACCCAGTACTTC.

The chain is built from TRBV27 and TRBJ2-3; 8 nucleotides line up with TRBD2. V lost 6 bases, J lost 0 bases, and 5 bases stayed unmatched. This CDR3 comprises 15 residues. CDR1 and CDR2 (germline): MNHEY, SMNVEV (reference sequence). CDR3 amino acids: CASRAGALSTDTQYF. As DNA, the CDR3 is TGTGCCAGCAGAGCGGGGGCTCTAAGCACAGATACGCAGTATTTT.

The CDR3 DNA follows: TGTGCCAGCAGCGGCGGGACAGGGGCCCTAGTCTGGGAGCCCCAGCATTTT. Residues: CASSGGTGALVWEPQHF. V and J are TRBV5-8 and TRBJ1-5; 10 nucleotides line up with TRBD1. With 4 bases clipped from V and 8 bases from J, the junction kept 15 bases outside the gene matches. CDR3 length: 17 amino acids. The germline CDR1 and CDR2 sequences are SGHTS and YDEGEE.

The chain combines TRBV3-1 (or the pseudogene TRBV3-2) with TRBJ2-7; a weak D match, TRBD2 (6 bases). There are 13 residues in the CDR3. The V end lost 4 bases, the J end lost 2 bases, and 9 bases lay between the germline ends. CDR1 is LGHDT, CDR2 YNNKEL, per germline (reference sequence). The CDR3: CASSRGATYEQYV. The CDR3 DNA is TGTGCCAGCAGCCGCGGGGCTACCTACGAGCAGTACGTC.

This chain uses TRBV7-2 with TRBJ2-5; 9 bases match TRBD1. V dropped 4 bases and J dropped 4; count of bases not matched to a gene: 10. The germline CDR1 and CDR2 sequences are SGHTA and FQGNSA. The CDR3 sequence is 16 residues long. This CDR3 is CASSSTGTGTRETQYF. The CDR3 nucleotides are TGTGCCAGCAGCTCAACCGGGACAGGGACAAGAGAGACCCAGTACTTC.

The chain carries TRBV18 and TRBJ2-3; perhaps TRBD2 as D (5 bases). CDR1 is KGHSH and CDR2 is LQKENI in the germline V gene. The CDR3 is 14 residues long. The germline V and J ends were trimmed by 6 bases and 0 bases, with 10 bases remaining between them. The CDR3 sequence is CASSRGSSTDTQYF. Here the CDR3 DNA reads TGTGCCAGCTCCCGGGGATCTAGCACAGATACGCAGTATTTT.

The rearrangement joins TRBV7-2 to TRBJ2-3; 11 bases match TRBD2. The junction had 6 bases not matched to a gene; V was cut back by 5 bases and J by 5 bases. The CDR3 totals 15 residues. The germline gives CDR1 SGHTA, CDR2 FQGNSA. For the CDR3, the DNA is TGTGCCAGCAGCCCCACTACTAGCGGGGGAGATACGCAGTATTTT. Amino acids: CASSPTTSGGDTQYF.

This clone was counted once. V usage is TRBV7-6 and J usage is TRBJ1-4; no definite D call. Germline V gene lookup returns CDR1 SGHVS and CDR2 FNYEAQ. This CDR3 is 13 amino acids long. V lost 5 bases and J lost 2, with 6 bases in between. Here the CDR3 DNA reads TGTGCCAGCAGCCTCCGTACTAATGAAAAACTGTTTTTT. It codes for CASSLRTNEKLFF.

The chain links TRBV23-1 to TRBJ1-1; TRBD1 might be the D (5 bases). TRBV23-1 counts as an open reading frame of uncertain function. The CDR3 spans 18 residues. Trimming took off 1 base at V and 4 bases at J, with 22 bases between the two ends. The CDR3 loop reads CASSQLVSQGERFTEAFF. In nucleotides, the CDR3 is TGCGCCAGCAGTCAATTGGTAAGCCAGGGTGAGAGGTTCACTGAAGCTTTCTTT.

The chain employs TRBV5-6 and TRBJ1-1; 7 bases line up with TRBD1. Trimming took 3 bases from V and 1 from J; bases not matched to a gene: 9. The germline V gene has CDR1 SGHDT and CDR2 YYEEEE. CDR3 length: 16 amino acids. CDR3 in amino acids: CASSWDTGTANTEAFF. The CDR3 region has the DNA TGTGCCAGCAGCTGGGATACCGGGACAGCGAACACTGAAGCTTTCTTT. The variable domain in full, with the rest retrieved from reference TRBV5-6 and TRBJ1-1, is DAGVTQSPTHLIKTRGQQVTLRCSPKSGHDTVSWYQQALGQGPQFIFQYYEEEERQRGNFPDRFSGHQFPNYSSELNVNALLLGDSALYLCASSWDTGTANTEAFFGQGTRLTVV.

CDR3 sequence (DNA): TGTGCCAGCAGCGAAGACCCCACAGGAAATCAAGAGACCCAGTACTTC. This encodes CASSEDPTGNQETQYF. The chain links TRBV9 to TRBJ2-5, with D possibly being TRBD1 (5 bases). V gave up 3 bases and J gave up 2 bases, with 17 bases separating them. The CDR3 is made up of 16 amino acids. Germline V lookup: CDR1 SGDLS, CDR2 YYNGEE.

The genes are TRBV4-2 and TRBJ2-5; D is uncertain. CDR1 and CDR2 (germline): LGHNA, YNFKEQ. Trimming left V 0 bases short and J 2 bases short, with 13 bases between. The length of the CDR3 is 16 residues. CDR3 DNA: TGTGCCAGCAGCCAAGATAGACTCCTTGCTCAAGAGACCCAGTACTTC. It specifies CASSQDRLLAQETQYF.

The rearrangement joins TRBV5-4 to TRBJ1-2, with 10 bases aligning to TRBD1. Germline CDR1 and CDR2: SGHNT and YYREEE (reference sequence). V was clipped by 2 bases and J by 0 bases; unmatched bases: 4. CDR3 length: 16 amino acids. CDR3 region: CASSFRTGGSNYGYTF. The CDR3 nucleotides are TGTGCCAGCAGCTTTAGGACAGGGGGTTCTAACTATGGCTACACCTTC. Supplemented by reference TRBV5-4 and TRBJ1-2, the full variable domain reads ETGVTQSPTHLIKTRGQQVTLRCSSQSGHNTVSWYQQALGQGPQFIFQYYREEENGRGNFPPRFSGLQFPNYSSELNVNALELDDSALYLCASSFRTGGSNYGYTFGSGTRLTVV.

CDR3 in amino acids: CASRKKWDRGCEQYV. CDR3 nucleotide sequence: TGTGCCAGCAGAAAAAAATGGGACAGGGGTTGCGAGCAGTACGTC. The chain has TRBV25-1 and TRBJ2-7, with 10 bases fitting TRBD1. Germline-derived CDR1 and CDR2 are MGHDK and SYGVNS. With 6 bases clipped from V and 6 bases from J, the junction kept 11 bases outside the gene matches. The CDR3 is made up of 15 amino acids.

The sample holds one count of this clone. The rearrangement joins TRBV3-1 (or the pseudogene TRBV3-2) to TRBJ1-2, with D possibly TRBD1 on 6 matching bases. The CDR3 extends over 13 amino acids. Trimming took 1 base from V and 8 from J, leaving 11 bases between them. CDR1 LGHDT and CDR2 YNNKEL come from the germline V gene (reference sequence). CDR3 in amino acids: CASSQVGARGYTF. CDR3 nucleotide sequence: TGTGCCAGCAGCCAAGTGGGGGCGCGGGGCTACACCTTC.

V usage is TRBV28 and J usage is TRBJ2-6; 8 nucleotides align to TRBD1. Germline CDR1 and CDR2: MDHEN and SYDVKM. V lost 7 bases to trimming and J lost 4 bases; unmatched junction nucleotides: 12. The CDR3 totals 17 residues. The CDR3 loop reads CASTSFRTGTGANVLTF. The CDR3 DNA sequence: TGTGCCAGCACCTCATTTCGGACAGGGACGGGGGCCAACGTCCTGACTTTC.

This sequence joins TRBV5-4 and TRBJ2-3, with a tentative D call TRBD1 (5 bases). Per germline, CDR1 SGHNT and CDR2 YYREEE (reference sequence). The CDR3 is 17 residues long. With 1 base removed from V and 2 bases from J, the gap between germline ends came to 17 bases. CDR3 bases: TGTGCCAGCAGCTTGAGTGGGGCCCCCCTCGACACAGATACGCAGTATTTT. It is translated as CASSLSGAPLDTDTQYF.

This sequence joins TRBV2 and TRBJ2-2; D not certain. CDR3 length: 12 amino acids. Per the germline V gene, CDR1 is SNHLY and CDR2 is FYNNEI. V shed 7 bases and J shed 6 bases, with 9 bases lying between them. The CDR3 here is CASNVGAGELFF. For the CDR3, the DNA is TGTGCCAGCAACGTCGGAGCCGGGGAGCTGTTTTTT. Full variable domain (remainder filled in from reference TRBV2 and TRBJ2-2): EPEVTQTPSHQVTQMGQEVILRCVPISNHLYFYWYRQILGQKVEFLVSFYNNEISEKSEIFDDQFSVERPDGSNFTLKIRSTKLEDSAMYFCASNVGAGELFFGEGSRLTVL.

This chain joins TRBV19 and TRBJ2-4; the match to TRBD2 covers 8 bases. With V trimmed by 5 bases and J by 4 bases, 1 base remained unmatched. Germline V gives CDR1 LNHDA, CDR2 SQIVND (reference sequence). The CDR3 extends over 13 amino acids. CDR3 region: CASSGLAKNIQYF. CDR3 sequence (DNA): TGTGCCAGTAGTGGACTAGCAAAAAACATTCAGTACTTC.

This chain connects TRBV5-1 to TRBJ2-3, with 16 bases identical to TRBD2. Germline values: CDR1 SGHRS, CDR2 YFSETQ. This CDR3 contains 18 residues. With 7 bases clipped from V and 6 bases from J, the junction kept 14 bases outside the gene matches. In DNA, the CDR3 is TGCGCCAGCGGCCCGGGACTAGCGGGAGGGCCTGAGGCCGATACGCAGTATTTT. It encodes CASGPGLAGGPEADTQYF. Full variable domain (remainder filled in from reference TRBV5-1 and TRBJ2-3): KAGVTQTPRYLIKTRGQQVTLSCSPISGHRSVSWYQQTPGQGLQFLFEYFSETQRNKGNFPGRFSGRQFSNSRSEMNVSTLELGDSALYLCASGPGLAGGPEADTQYFGPGTRLTVL.

The chain joins TRBV28 to TRBJ2-3; D possibly corresponds to TRBD2 (5 bases). The CDR3 extends over 15 amino acids. V shed 2 bases and J shed 2 bases, with 11 bases lying between them. CDR1 is MDHEN and CDR2 is SYDVKM in the germline V gene. The CDR3 DNA reads as TGTGCCAGCAGTTTAGGAGGCGGTTCCACAGATACGCAGTATTTT. Protein: CASSLGGGSTDTQYF.

The chain employs TRBV25-1 and TRBJ2-2; TRBD2 agrees at 13 bases. The germline CDR1 and CDR2 sequences are MGHDK and SYGVNS. The CDR3 has 17 amino acids. With V trimmed by 4 bases and J by 6 bases, 8 bases remained unmatched. CDR3 in amino acids: CASSGTSGRAIAGELFF. The CDR3 DNA is TGTGCCAGCAGTGGCACTAGCGGGAGGGCGATTGCCGGGGAGCTGTTTTTT.